A single sample gave rise to the 15 T cell receptor beta chains below, sequenced in a study of blood T cells in healthy people across ages. For the second PCR, which ran for about 7 to 11 cycles, a sample-barcoded 5' primer and a J-beta primer mix were used. TCRdb reprocessed the 5' RACE reads via MiXCR and lists one record per CDR3 protein. The data contain almost 1 million distinct CDR3 sequences, just over 50% of them seen just once; the ten biggest clones take up about 22%. The source material was blood. The receptor set was obtained from an older woman in good health.

This clonotype has a handful of counts. The chain has TRBV7-8 and TRBJ1-6; D uncertain. CDR1 and CDR2 from the germline V gene are SGHVS and FQNEAQ. The germline V and J ends were trimmed by 2 bases and 5 bases, with 7 bases remaining between them. This CDR3 has 14 amino acids. The CDR3 reads CASSLSLHNSPLHF. The CDR3 DNA sequence: TGTGCCAGCAGCTTAAGCCTCCATAATTCACCCCTCCACTTT.

The chain links TRBV20-1 to TRBJ2-7, with 12 positions matching TRBD2. V lost 0 bases, J lost 2 bases, and 2 bases stayed unmatched. This CDR3 is 15 amino acids long. The germline CDR1 and CDR2 sequences are DFQATT and SNEGSKA (reference sequence). CDR3 sequence reads: CSAREGLAGPYEQYF. As DNA, the CDR3 is TGCAGTGCTAGAGAAGGACTAGCGGGACCCTACGAGCAGTACTTC.

The chain recombines TRBV5-1 with TRBJ2-2, with 7 bases that match TRBD2. This CDR3 has 14 amino acids. Germline V CDR1 and CDR2: SGHRS, YFSETQ. The ends lost 4 bases at V and 6 bases at J; junction bases unmatched: 6. The CDR3 protein is CASSLGGAPGELFF. DNA of the CDR3: TGCGCCAGCAGCCTGGGAGGGGCGCCCGGGGAGCTGTTTTTT.

The genes are TRBV7-2 and TRBJ2-5, with TRBD2 matching over 7 bases. CDR1 SGHTA and CDR2 FQGNSA come from the germline V gene. V trimming: 2 bases; J trimming: 3 bases; junction bases outside the gene matches: 3. The CDR3 sequence is 14 residues long. In DNA, the CDR3 is TGTGCCAGCAGCTTAATCCTAGCGGAAGAGACCCAGTACTTC. This translates into CASSLILAEETQYF.

The genes are TRBV20-1 and TRBJ1-6; no clear D. Germline values: CDR1 DFQATT, CDR2 SNEGSKA (reference sequence). The CDR3 totals 13 residues. The V end was cut by 1 base, the J end by 9 bases, with 10 bases between. CDR3 in amino acids: CSARGQEGSPLHF. In DNA form, the CDR3 reads TGCAGTGCTAGAGGCCAGGAGGGTTCACCCCTCCACTTT.

This rearrangement joins TRBV6-1 to TRBJ2-4; 10 bases agree with TRBD2. V lost 5 bases to trimming and J lost 6 bases; unmatched junction nucleotides: 4. Germline V gene sequence: CDR1 MNHNS, CDR2 SASEGT. The CDR3 loop spans 14 amino acids. The CDR3 is CASSLRTSGNIQYF. Here the CDR3 DNA reads TGTGCCAGCAGTTTACGGACTAGCGGAAACATTCAGTACTTC.

The rearrangement links TRBV7-9 to TRBJ1-4, with D unresolved. Germline CDR1 reads SEHNR; CDR2 reads FQNEAQ (reference sequence). CDR3 length: 14 residues. V was shortened by 3 bases and J by 7 bases, with 12 bases between the two germline ends. This CDR3 is CASSFSGSREKLFF. The DNA for the CDR3 is TGTGCCAGCAGCTTCAGCGGCTCCCGTGAAAAACTGTTTTTT.

The rearrangement uses TRBV5-1 and TRBJ2-3; unclear D gene. The germline V and J ends were trimmed by 3 bases and 5 bases, with 10 bases remaining between them. The CDR3 totals 13 residues. Germline V CDR1 and CDR2: SGHRS, YFSETQ. The CDR3 DNA reads as TGCGCCAGCAGCTGGATGGTTGTAGATACGCAGTATTTT. Translated: CASSWMVVDTQYF. The variable domain in full, with the rest retrieved from reference TRBV5-1 and TRBJ2-3, is KAGVTQTPRYLIKTRGQQVTLSCSPISGHRSVSWYQQTPGQGLQFLFEYFSETQRNKGNFPGRFSGRQFSNSRSEMNVSTLELGDSALYLCASSWMVVDTQYFGPGTRLTVL.

J is TRBJ2-7 and V is TRBV20-1, with 9 bases fitting TRBD2. This CDR3 is built from 13 residues. CDR1 and CDR2 (germline): DFQATT, SNEGSKA (reference sequence). V lost 7 bases to trimming and J lost 8 bases; unmatched junction nucleotides: 12. The CDR3 sequence is CSGRSSGSWKQYF. The CDR3 DNA is TGCAGTGGCCGTAGTAGCGGGAGTTGGAAGCAGTACTTC.

Turning to this clonotype: The junction departs from germline at one end; a sequencing error may be responsible. This chain uses TRBV2 with TRBJ2-7, with TRBD2 as a possible D gene (5 bases). Germline V gives CDR1 SNHLY, CDR2 FYNNEI. CDR3 length equals 16 residues. CDR3 sequence reads: CVSSDPAEPSSYEQYF. The CDR3 DNA is TGTGTCAGCAGTGATCCAGCGGAACCGAGCTCCTACGAGCAGTACTTC.

V gene TRBV20-1 combines with J gene TRBJ2-1, with TRBD2 as a possible D gene (6 bases). Trimming cost V 1 base and J 0 bases, with 13 bases left between them. Germline V gene data show CDR1 as DFQATT and CDR2 as SNEGSKA (reference sequence). The length of the CDR3 is 16 residues. The CDR3 region has the DNA TGCAGTGCTAGAGTTCTAGGGAGGACCTCCTACAATGAGCAGTTCTTC. Translation gives CSARVLGRTSYNEQFF.

The chain couples TRBV6-5 to TRBJ2-4; D ambiguous. The end of the DNA fits TRBJ2-7 better, so the J call may be wrong. CDR1 MNHEY and CDR2 SVGAGI come from the germline V gene. This CDR3 has 14 amino acids. The CDR3 protein is CASSYRQEIYEQYF. CDR3 nucleotide sequence: TGTGCCAGCAGTTACCGGCAGGAAATCTACGAGCAGTACTTC.

This chain links TRBV3-1 with TRBJ1-3, with 8 positions matching TRBD1. CDR1 is LGHDT and CDR2 is YNNKEL in the germline V gene (reference sequence). V trimming: 2 bases; J trimming: 3 bases; junction bases outside the gene matches: 9. The CDR3 spans 17 residues. The CDR3 DNA is TGTGCCAGCAGCCAACCCCTCGCCGGGACAGGTGGAAACACCATATATTTT. Translated: CASSQPLAGTGGNTIYF.

The chain links TRBV20-1 to TRBJ2-1; 10 nucleotides line up with TRBD2. Unmatched junction bases numbered 13, after V lost 5 bases and J lost 3 bases. CDR1 is DFQATT, CDR2 SNEGSKA, per germline (reference sequence). This CDR3 contains 17 residues. CDR3 in amino acids: CSALRAGLAGDYNEQFF. In DNA, the CDR3 is TGCAGTGCTCTCAGGGCCGGGCTAGCGGGGGACTACAATGAGCAGTTCTTC.

This clonotype was counted a few times. The genes are TRBV7-9 and TRBJ2-3; D is perhaps TRBD1 (6 bases). The CDR3 is 15 amino acids. Germline CDR1 and CDR2: SEHNR and FQNEAQ (reference sequence). The ends were cut back, 0 bases at V and 4 bases at J, with 11 bases in the middle. The DNA of the CDR3 is TGTGCCAGCAGCTTAGCGACAGGACCTGCAGATACGCAGTATTTT. It yields the protein CASSLATGPADTQYF. The entire variable domain, with the rest obtained from reference TRBV7-9 and TRBJ2-3, is as follows: DTGVSQNPRHKITKRGQNVTFRCDPISEHNRLYWYRQTLGQGPEFLTYFQNEAQLEKSRLLSDRFSAERPKGSFSTLEIQRTEQGDSAMYLCASSLATGPADTQYFGPGTRLTVL.